The entry below describes one TCR beta chain. Its antigen remains unknown. Produced via immunoSEQ multiplex PCR; TCRdb's table is partial and in-frame only. The profile shows about 56,000 clones, 70% to 90% of them singletons. V lost 4 bases to trimming and J lost 6 bases, with 16 bases between them. This CDR3 is built from 14 residues. Germline lookup yields CDR1 SGHNT and CDR2 YYREEE (reference sequence). This sample was included in a study of T cell responses to AZD1222 COVID-19 vaccine. Study-wide results and limits: Females outnumbered males among donors, who were mostly white British; clonal diversity was possibly underestimated. Compared with day 0, the breadth and depth of the Spike-specific TCR repertoire rose significantly after two doses of AZD1222.

This TCR derives from an adult in good health. The chain employs TRBV5-4 and TRBJ1-2, with D perhaps TRBD1 (5 bases). The sequences come from peripheral blood, collected on day 0 of AZD1222 vaccination. The CDR3 spells CASSDVPGADGYTF. DNA of the CDR3: TGTGCCAGCAGCGATGTCCCCGGGGCCGATGGCTACACCTTC.